These 10 T cell receptor beta chains were all obtained from the same sample, sequenced in a study of early T cells in non-severe SARS-CoV-2 infection. TCRdb analysed the 5' RACE reads with MiXCR anew, one entry per CDR3 protein. The data contain approximately 30,000 distinct CDR3 sequences, roughly 7.2% of them singletons. The sequenced material came from whole blood. These receptors came from an adult who was a healthcare worker with PCR-confirmed SARS-CoV-2 infection or an uninfected control (not recorded which).

V is TRBV30 and J is TRBJ1-2; TRBD1 matches 9 bases. Trimming at V came to 3 bases and at J to 5 bases, leaving 4 bases not matched to a gene. The CDR3 covers 13 residues. Germline V gene data show CDR1 as GTSNPN and CDR2 as SVGIG (reference sequence). DNA for the CDR3: TGTGCCTGGAGAAGACAGGGGGAATATGGCTACACCTTC. Protein sequence: CAWRRQGEYGYTF.

This clonotype was counted at least ten times. The chain combines TRBV19 with TRBJ2-1; 7 nucleotides match TRBD1. J lost 5 bases, V lost 4 bases, and 17 bases had no gene match. The CDR3 runs to 18 residues. In germline, CDR1 is LNHDA, CDR2 SQIVND (reference sequence). This CDR3 reads CASSKGRQGILRNNEQFF. Here the CDR3 DNA reads TGTGCCAGTAGTAAGGGCAGACAGGGAATACTTCGGAACAATGAGCAGTTCTTC.

The sample holds many counts of this clonotype. An end of the junction differs from the germline gene, which may be a read error. This rearrangement joins TRBV12-3 or TRBV12-4 to TRBJ2-3, with D uncertain. The CDR3 contains 17 residues. The CDR3 region is CASSSSPFGGSTDTQYF. DNA of the CDR3: TGTGCCAGTAGTTCCAGCCCGTTTGGCGGCAGCACAGATACGCAGTATTTT.

The V call is TRBV7-8, the J call TRBJ2-5, with 10 nucleotides matching TRBD2. Losses at the gene ends were 5 bases for V and 5 bases for J; bases not matched to a gene: 14. The CDR3 consists of 17 residues. Looked up from germline, CDR1 is SGHVS and CDR2 is FQNEAQ. CDR3 sequence reads: CASSAAGAGGPRETQYF. CDR3 coding DNA: TGTGCCAGCAGCGCCGCAGGAGCGGGAGGGCCGAGGGAGACCCAGTACTTC.

This clonotype was seen at least ten times. V usage is TRBV20-1 and J usage is TRBJ2-1; D perhaps matches TRBD1 (6 bases). V was cut by 3 bases and J by 7 bases, with 13 bases left in between. The germline V gene has CDR1 DFQATT and CDR2 SNEGSKA (reference sequence). The CDR3 extends over 13 amino acids. The CDR3: CSASKQGRNEQFF. CDR3 coding DNA: TGCAGTGCTAGCAAACAGGGTCGAAATGAGCAGTTCTTC.

This clonotype is labeled medium-sized. The chain couples TRBV7-8 to TRBJ2-7; D is undetermined. Germline V gene sequence: CDR1 SGHVS, CDR2 FQNEAQ. Trimming pared 1 base from V and 0 bases from J, leaving 13 bases between. The CDR3 is made up of 16 amino acids. CDR3 region: CASSLGPRSSSYEQYF. Here the CDR3 DNA reads TGTGCCAGCAGCTTAGGGCCCAGGTCCAGCTCCTACGAGCAGTACTTC.

The chain combines TRBV6-6 with TRBJ2-6; 8 positions match TRBD1. Losses at the gene ends were 8 bases for V and 4 bases for J; bases not matched to a gene: 7. CDR1 is MNHNY and CDR2 is SVGAGI in the germline V gene (reference sequence). The CDR3 extends over 15 amino acids. CDR3 region: CASLGQGAGANVLTF. CDR3 nucleotide sequence: TGTGCCAGCTTAGGGCAGGGGGCCGGGGCCAACGTCCTGACTTTC.

This clonotype was detected ten times or more. CDR3 loop: CASSQGTSGSTDTQYF. Here the CDR3 DNA reads TGTGCCAGCAGCCAGGGGACTAGCGGTAGCACAGATACGCAGTATTTT. This chain links TRBV5-4 with TRBJ2-3; 11 bases align to TRBD2. The CDR3 is made up of 16 amino acids. Germline CDR1 and CDR2: SGHNT and YYREEE (reference sequence). V lost 4 bases, J lost 0 bases, and 4 bases stayed unmatched.

This clonotype was picked up many times. This chain's CDR3 is CASSYLGVLADTQYF. CDR3 in DNA: TGTGCCAGCAGTTACTTAGGTGTTCTCGCAGATACGCAGTATTTT. This chain links TRBV6-2 or TRBV6-3 with TRBJ2-3; unclear D gene. This CDR3 region has 15 residues. Germline CDR1 and CDR2: MNHEY and SVGEGT. Trimming pared 1 base from V and 4 bases from J, leaving 12 bases between.

This clonotype was found a few times. This chain connects TRBV5-6 to TRBJ1-1, with TRBD1 matching over 9 bases. Trimming at V came to 4 bases and at J to 8 bases, leaving 12 bases not matched to a gene. From germline, CDR1 is SGHDT and CDR2 YYEEEE. The CDR3 runs 15 residues. The CDR3 loop is CASSPGQGAGREAFF. CDR3 nucleotides: TGTGCCAGCAGCCCGGGACAGGGCGCGGGTAGAGAAGCTTTCTTT. Based on the CDR3 plus reference TRBV5-6 and TRBJ1-1, the full variable domain is DAGVTQSPTHLIKTRGQQVTLRCSPKSGHDTVSWYQQALGQGPQFIFQYYEEEERQRGNFPDRFSGHQFPNYSSELNVNALLLGDSALYLCASSPGQGAGREAFFGQGTRLTVV.